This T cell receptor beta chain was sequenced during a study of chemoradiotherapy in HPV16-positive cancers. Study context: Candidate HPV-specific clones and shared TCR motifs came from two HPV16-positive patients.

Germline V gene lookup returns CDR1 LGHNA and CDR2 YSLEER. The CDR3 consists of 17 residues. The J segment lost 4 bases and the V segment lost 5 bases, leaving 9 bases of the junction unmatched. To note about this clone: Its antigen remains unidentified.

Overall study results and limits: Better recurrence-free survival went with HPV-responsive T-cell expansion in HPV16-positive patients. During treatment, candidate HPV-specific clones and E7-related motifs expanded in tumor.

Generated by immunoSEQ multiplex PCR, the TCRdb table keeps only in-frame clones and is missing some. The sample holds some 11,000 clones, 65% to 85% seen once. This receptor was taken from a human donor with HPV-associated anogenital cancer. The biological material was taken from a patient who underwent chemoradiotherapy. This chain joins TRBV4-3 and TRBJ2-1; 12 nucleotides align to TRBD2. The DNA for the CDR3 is TGCGCCAGCAGCAAAGGCCCTAGCGGGGGGGTATACAATGAGCAGTTCTTC. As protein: CASSKGPSGGVYNEQFF.